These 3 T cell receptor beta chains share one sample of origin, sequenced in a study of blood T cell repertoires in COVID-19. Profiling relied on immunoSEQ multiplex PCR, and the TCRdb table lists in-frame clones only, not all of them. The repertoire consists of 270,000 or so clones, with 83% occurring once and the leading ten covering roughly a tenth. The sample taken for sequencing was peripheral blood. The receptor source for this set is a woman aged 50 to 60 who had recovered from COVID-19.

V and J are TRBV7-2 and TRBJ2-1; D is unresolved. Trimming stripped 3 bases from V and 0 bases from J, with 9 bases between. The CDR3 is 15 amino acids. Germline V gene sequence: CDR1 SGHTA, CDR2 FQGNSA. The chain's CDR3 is CASSLNTNSYNEQFF. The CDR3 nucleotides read TGTGCCAGCAGCTTGAACACGAACTCCTACAATGAGCAGTTCTTC.

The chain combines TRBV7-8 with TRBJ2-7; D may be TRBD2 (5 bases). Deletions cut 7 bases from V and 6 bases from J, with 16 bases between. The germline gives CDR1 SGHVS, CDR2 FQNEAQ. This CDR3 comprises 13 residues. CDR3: CASTKDYALEQYF. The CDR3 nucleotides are TGTGCCAGCACCAAAGACTATGCGCTCGAGCAGTACTTC.

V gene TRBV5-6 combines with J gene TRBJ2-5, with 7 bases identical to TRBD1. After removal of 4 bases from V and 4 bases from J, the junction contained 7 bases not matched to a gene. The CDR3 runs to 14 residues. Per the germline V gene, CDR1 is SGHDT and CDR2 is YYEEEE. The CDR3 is CASSRDNRGETQYF. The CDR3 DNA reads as TGTGCCAGCAGCCGGGATAACAGGGGAGAGACCCAGTACTTC. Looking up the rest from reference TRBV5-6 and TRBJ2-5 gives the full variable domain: DAGVTQSPTHLIKTRGQQVTLRCSPKSGHDTVSWYQQALGQGPQFIFQYYEEEERQRGNFPDRFSGHQFPNYSSELNVNALLLGDSALYLCASSRDNRGETQYFGPGTRLLVL.